A single sample gave rise to the 6 T cell receptor beta chains below, sequenced in a study of blood T cell repertoires in COVID-19. Sequenced by immunoSEQ multiplex PCR; TCRdb stores in-frame clones only, minus some. The sample shows around 140,000 clones, under 85% of them seen only once. Sequencing used peripheral blood. The receptors were gathered from a human donor in a cohort sampled during active COVID-19.

The rearrangement joins TRBV5-4 to TRBJ1-1; 7 nucleotides align to TRBD1. The CDR3 is 17 residues long. CDR1 SGHNT and CDR2 YYREEE come from the germline V gene (reference sequence). After removal of 2 bases from V and 2 bases from J, the junction contained 12 bases not matched to a gene. This CDR3 is CASSLGDRRFLNTEAFF. As DNA, the CDR3 is TGTGCCAGCAGCTTAGGGGACAGACGTTTCCTCAACACTGAAGCTTTCTTT.

V gene TRBV6-2 or TRBV6-3 combines with J gene TRBJ2-7; no clear D. The germline CDR1 and CDR2 sequences are MNHEY and SVGEGT. Trimming removed 6 bases at V and 0 bases at J, with 6 bases between. CDR3 length: 12 amino acids. This chain's CDR3 is CASSLSSYEQYF. The CDR3 coding sequence is TGTGCCAGCAGCCTCTCCTCCTACGAGCAGTACTTC.

The chain has TRBV27 and TRBJ1-4; TRBD1 agrees at 7 bases. J was trimmed by 3 bases and V by 4 bases; bases with no gene match: 8. This CDR3 spans 16 amino acids. Germline values: CDR1 MNHEY, CDR2 SMNVEV (reference sequence). CDR3 in DNA: TGTGCCAGCAGTTCCGCCCCTAGGGGGCCTAATGAAAAACTGTTTTTT. Translated, it gives CASSSAPRGPNEKLFF. The variable domain in full, completed from reference TRBV27 and TRBJ1-4, reads EAQVTQNPRYLITVTGKKLTVTCSQNMNHEYMSWYRQDPGLGLRQIYYSMNVEVTDKGDVPEGYKVSRKEKRNFPLILESPSPNQTSLYFCASSSAPRGPNEKLFFGSGTQLSVL.

The chain uses TRBV11-3 and TRBJ2-1; 10 bases are a match to TRBD2. This CDR3 has 13 amino acids. V shed 4 bases, J shed 9 bases, and the junction held 3 bases outside the gene matches. Germline lookup yields CDR1 SGHNT and CDR2 YENEEA. The CDR3 loop reads CASSSSGSGEQFF. In DNA form, the CDR3 reads TGTGCCAGCAGCTCTAGCGGGAGCGGTGAGCAGTTCTTC.

This chain joins TRBV11-2 and TRBJ2-1, with 7 positions matching TRBD2. With 3 bases clipped from V and 4 bases from J, the junction kept 9 bases outside the gene matches. CDR3 length: 16 amino acids. The V gene's germline CDR1 is SGHAT and CDR2 FQNNGV. CDR3 nucleotides: TGTGCCAGCAGCTTCCACGGGGGGAGATGGTACAATGAGCAGTTCTTC. Translating gives CASSFHGGRWYNEQFF.

This chain uses TRBV7-3 with TRBJ1-1; 7 bases fit TRBD1. Germline CDR1 and CDR2: SGHTA and FQGTGA. The CDR3 is 16 amino acids. With V trimmed by 1 base and J by 7 bases, 12 bases remained unmatched. The chain's CDR3 is CASSLMGTRGVGEAFF. In nucleotides, the CDR3 is TGTGCCAGCAGCTTAATGGGAACCAGGGGGGTCGGTGAAGCTTTCTTT.